One and the same sample provided the 5 T cell receptor beta chains below, sequenced in a study of blood T cell repertoires in COVID-19. Some clones are missing from TCRdb's copy, which holds only in-frame ones; the method was immunoSEQ multiplex PCR. This table has fewer than 250,000 clones, around 87% appearing once. Material: PBMCs or T cells enriched from blood (not recorded which). These receptors came from a man younger than 40 in a cohort exposed to, infected with or recovered from COVID-19 (not recorded which).

The rearrangement joins TRBV7-9 to TRBJ1-2; 7 positions agree with TRBD1. This CDR3 region has 13 residues. V trimming: 5 bases; J trimming: 6 bases; junction bases outside the gene matches: 6. CDR1 and CDR2 from the germline V gene are SEHNR and FQNEAQ (reference sequence). The CDR3 loop reads CASSPGQLDGYTF. The CDR3 DNA follows: TGTGCCAGCAGCCCGGGACAGCTGGATGGCTACACCTTC. The full variable domain, with the rest looked up from reference TRBV7-9 and TRBJ1-2, is DTGVSQNPRHKITKRGQNVTFRCDPISEHNRLYWYRQTLGQGPEFLTYFQNEAQLEKSRLLSDRFSAERPKGSFSTLEIQRTEQGDSAMYLCASSPGQLDGYTFGSGTRLTVV.

In this sample, this clone turned up once. The chain joins TRBV16 to TRBJ1-1, with a possible D match to TRBD1 (6 bases). This CDR3 is 16 amino acids long. Germline lookup yields CDR1 KGHSY and CDR2 FQNENV. Between the trimmed V and J ends, which lost 4 bases and 4 bases, there was a span of 19 bases. The DNA for the CDR3 is TGTGCCAGCAGCCTAACTCGTGGGGGCGGGGGCACTGAAGCTTTCTTT. Translated: CASSLTRGGGGTEAFF.

The chain joins TRBV5-6 to TRBJ1-1, with D possibly being TRBD1 (6 bases). Germline-derived CDR1 and CDR2 are SGHDT and YYEEEE. Trimming cost V 4 bases and J 8 bases, with 12 bases left between them. The CDR3 has 12 residues. The CDR3 here is CASSLRQVEAFF. CDR3 coding DNA: TGTGCCAGCAGCCTGCGACAGGTCGAAGCTTTCTTT.

This sequence joins TRBV5-4 and TRBJ1-2; 8 nucleotides align to TRBD1. V was pared by 5 bases and J by 4 bases, with 4 bases of the junction left unmatched. The CDR3 runs 13 residues. Germline loops: CDR1 SGHNT, CDR2 YYREEE (reference sequence). CDR3 sequence: CASRPGGGYGYTF. As DNA, the CDR3 is TGTGCCAGCAGACCAGGGGGCGGCTATGGCTACACCTTC.

This chain uses TRBV5-5 with TRBJ1-6, with D maybe TRBD1 (5 bases). The V gene lost 5 bases and the J gene lost 8 bases, with 14 bases spanning the gap. CDR1 SGHKS and CDR2 YYEKEE come from the germline V gene (reference sequence). CDR3 length: 14 amino acids. The chain's CDR3 is CASRRGGQDSPLHF. DNA for the CDR3: TGTGCCAGCAGACGGGGGGGTCAGGATTCACCCCTCCACTTT.